The rows below give T cell receptor beta chains drawn from one sample of a study of blood T cells in healthy people across ages. TCRdb recomputed calls from the 5' RACE reads with MiXCR, one row per CDR3 protein. The table lists about 1.8 million distinct CDR3 sequences, about 50% of them singletons. Sequenced material: blood. The receptors originated from a middle-aged woman in good health. Both conserved end residues are part of each CDR3. The D gene is left open where the match is weak. Expanded clones get a size class; other rows say once, few or many, or leave the size out.

clone_size	v_call	j_call	d_call	cdr3_aa	cdr3_nt
-	TRBV11-2	TRBJ2-3	-	CASSLEVGSQTQYF	TGTGCCAGCAGCTTAGAGGTGGGAAGTCAAACGCAGTATTTT
-	TRBV3-1	TRBJ2-4	-	CASREGTIQYF	TGTGCCAGCAGGGAGGGGACCATTCAGTACTTC
-	TRBV7-2	TRBJ2-4	-	CASSLGPGWMDTQYF	TGTGCCAGCAGCTTAGGTCCAGGGTGGATGGACACTCAGTACTTC
-	TRBV6-1	TRBJ1-5	TRBD1	CASSGGQGLDQPQHF	TGTGCCAGCAGTGGGGGACAGGGACTGGATCAGCCCCAGCATTTT
many	TRBV6-5	TRBJ2-3	-	CASSRADTQYF	TGTGCCAGCAGTCGAGCAGATACGCAGTATTTT
few	TRBV7-2	TRBJ2-1	-	CASSLAAVGNEQFF	TGTGCCAGCAGCTTAGCGGCGGTCGGCAATGAGCAGTTCTTC
-	TRBV9	TRBJ1-1	-	CASSAGHPEAFF	TGTGCCAGCAGCGCGGGCCACCCTGAAGCTTTCTTT
few	TRBV12-3/TRBV12-4	TRBJ2-5	-	CASSFTGRQYF	TGTGCCAGCAGTTTCACAGGGAGGCAGTACTTC
-	TRBV7-2	TRBJ2-2	-	CASSSAQGYTGELFF	TGTGCCAGCAGCTCTGCACAGGGATACACCGGGGAGCTGTTTTTT
-	TRBV11-1	TRBJ2-3	-	CASSGGLAADTQYF	TGTGCCAGCAGCGGGGGGCTAGCAGCAGATACGCAGTATTTT
-	TRBV7-6	TRBJ2-7	TRBD1	CASSRRTGLDEQYF	TGTGCCAGCAGCCGCCGGACAGGGCTGGACGAGCAGTACTTC
-	TRBV20-1	TRBJ2-7	-	CSAPGAGTSSYEQYF	TGCAGTGCTCCGGGTGCCGGGACGAGCTCCTACGAGCAGTACTTC
few	TRBV7-9	TRBJ2-1	-	CASSFRSTETYNEQFF	TGTGCCAGCAGCTTCAGGTCGACGGAGACCTACAATGAGCAGTTCTTC
-	TRBV6-2/TRBV6-3	TRBJ2-7	TRBD2	CASSKRTSTESEQYF	TGTGCCAGCAGTAAACGGACTAGCACGGAAAGCGAGCAGTACTTC
-	TRBV6-5	TRBJ2-7	-	CASTPEPRDLPYEQYF	TGTGCCAGCACTCCAGAGCCCCGGGACTTACCTTACGAGCAGTACTTC
-	TRBV7-2	TRBJ1-6	-	CASSLAGWSSYNSPLHF	TGTGCCAGCAGCTTAGCGGGATGGAGCTCCTATAATTCACCCCTCCACTTT
-	TRBV25-1	TRBJ1-2	-	CASSGSTEGLQTNYGYTF	TGTGCCAGCAGTGGCTCAACGGAGGGGTTACAAACTAACTATGGCTACACCTTC
-	TRBV5-5	TRBJ1-1	-	CASSKTTGNTEAFF	TGTGCCAGCAGTAAAACTACAGGGAATACTGAAGCTTTCTTT
-	TRBV2	TRBJ2-7	TRBD1	CAGTGTGSYEQYF	TGTGCCGGCACCGGGACAGGATCCTACGAGCAGTACTTC
few	TRBV11-2	TRBJ2-1	TRBD2	CASSLALAGGRNEQFF	TGTGCCAGCAGCTTAGCCCTAGCGGGGGGGCGGAATGAGCAGTTCTTC
-	TRBV7-2	TRBJ1-2	-	CASSLDRDPSWNYGYTF	TGTGCCAGCAGCTTAGACCGGGACCCTAGCTGGAACTATGGCTACACCTTC
-	TRBV11-2	TRBJ2-1	-	CASRAPLGGIYSYNEQFF	TGTGCCAGCAGGGCTCCTCTGGGGGGTATTTACTCCTACAATGAGCAGTTCTTC
-	TRBV6-2/TRBV6-3	TRBJ2-5	TRBD1	CASRRTGFSETQYF	TGTGCCAGCAGGCGGACAGGATTTAGTGAGACCCAGTACTTC
few	TRBV15	TRBJ2-4	-	CATSRGARGDGIQYF	TGTGCCACCAGCAGAGGGGCTAGAGGGGATGGCATTCAGTACTTC
-	TRBV20-1	TRBJ1-4	-	CSADRTLNEKLFF	TGCAGTGCTGACAGGACGCTTAATGAAAAACTGTTTTTT
few	TRBV28	TRBJ2-3	-	CASSSGAASTDTQYF	TGTGCCAGCAGTTCCGGTGCAGCGAGCACAGATACGCAGTATTTT
few	TRBV6-5	TRBJ2-1	TRBD1	CASSYDRGRYNEQFF	TGTGCCAGCAGTTATGACAGGGGCCGCTACAATGAGCAGTTCTTC
-	TRBV15	TRBJ2-7	TRBD1	CATSRGDRPYEQYF	TGTGCCACCAGCAGAGGGGACAGACCCTACGAGCAGTACTTC
-	TRBV4-3	TRBJ2-5	-	CASSQDLSSAGTQYF	TGCGCCAGCAGCCAAGATCTTAGCAGCGCGGGGACCCAGTACTTC
-	TRBV29-1	TRBJ2-7	TRBD1	CSGGTGVYNEQYF	TGCAGCGGGGGGACAGGGGTTTACAATGAGCAGTACTTC
few	TRBV7-2	TRBJ2-1	-	CASSLAPGAYNEQFF	TGTGCCAGCAGCTTAGCCCCGGGGGCTTACAATGAGCAGTTCTTC
-	TRBV6-5	TRBJ2-7	-	CASRADRWGGNEQYF	TGTGCCAGCAGAGCCGACAGGTGGGGGGGCAATGAGCAGTACTTC
-	TRBV20-1	TRBJ2-5	TRBD1	CSGYRGETQYF	TGCAGTGGATACAGGGGAGAGACCCAGTACTTC
-	TRBV6-1	TRBJ1-2	TRBD1	CASGPHSITGQSNYGYTF	TGTGCCAGCGGACCTCACTCAATCACGGGACAGAGTAACTATGGCTACACCTTC
-	TRBV11-1	TRBJ2-3	-	CASSIRGQDTQYF	TGTGCCAGCAGCATTAGAGGGCAAGATACGCAGTATTTT
few	TRBV7-2	TRBJ1-2	-	CASSWTESYGYTF	TGTGCCAGCAGCTGGACAGAGAGCTATGGCTACACCTTC
many	TRBV6-2/TRBV6-3	TRBJ2-7	-	CASSPRGTVSYEQYF	TGTGCCAGCAGCCCCCGGGGGACAGTTTCCTACGAGCAGTACTTC
few	TRBV4-2	TRBJ2-5	TRBD1	CASSPPQGATQETQYF	TGTGCCAGCAGCCCCCCACAGGGGGCCACCCAAGAGACCCAGTACTTC
-	TRBV15	TRBJ1-2	-	CATSPGGHYGYTF	TGTGCCACCAGCCCGGGGGGCCACTATGGCTACACCTTC
once	TRBV6-5	TRBJ1-1	-	CASSYARGVNTEAFF	TGTGCCAGCAGTTACGCCCGAGGGGTGAACACTGAAGCTTTCTTT
-	TRBV5-1	TRBJ2-4	-	CASSLALPKNIQYF	TGCGCCAGCAGCTTGGCACTTCCCAAAAACATTCAGTACTTC
-	TRBV28	TRBJ2-3	TRBD1	CASSPGTGRSRTQYF	TGTGCCAGCAGTCCCGGGACAGGGCGGTCGCGCACGCAGTATTTT
-	TRBV6-5	TRBJ1-2	TRBD1	CASRGGQGGHTF	TGTGCCAGCAGGGGGGGACAGGGCGGCCACACCTTC
once	TRBV20-1	TRBJ2-4	-	CSARAPAKNIQYF	TGCAGTGCTAGAGCGCCGGCCAAAAACATTCAGTACTTC
-	TRBV28	TRBJ2-3	TRBD2	CAGSFPISLAGNTDTQYF	TGTGCCGGCAGTTTCCCGATCTCACTAGCGGGCAACACAGATACGCAGTATTTT
-	TRBV15	TRBJ1-2	-	CATSRDDTDPYGYTF	TGTGCCACCAGCAGAGATGACACAGACCCGTATGGCTACACCTTC
-	TRBV27	TRBJ2-5	TRBD2	CASSQTSGGETQYF	TGTGCCAGCAGTCAGACTAGCGGGGGAGAGACCCAGTACTTC
-	TRBV5-5	TRBJ1-6	TRBD1	CASSANRGRVGNSPLHF	TGTGCCAGCAGCGCAAACAGGGGCCGCGTTGGTAATTCACCCCTCCACTTT
few	TRBV6-5	TRBJ2-5	-	CASSYLRWETRYF	TGTGCCAGCAGTTACTTGCGGTGGGAGACCCGGTACTTC
-	TRBV24-1	TRBJ1-5	-	CATSAPEDRTNQPQHF	TGTGCCACCAGTGCCCCCGAGGACAGAACTAATCAGCCCCAGCATTTT
few	TRBV7-9	TRBJ2-7	TRBD1	CASSLRGGGSGQGHYEQYF	TGTGCCAGCAGCTTGAGAGGAGGGGGATCAGGACAGGGCCACTACGAGCAGTACTTC
-	TRBV20-1	TRBJ2-1	-	CSASPVASYNEQFF	TGCAGTGCTAGCCCCGTAGCCTCCTACAATGAGCAGTTCTTC
-	TRBV12-3/TRBV12-4	TRBJ2-3	-	CASSRGVADTQYF	TGTGCCAGCAGTCGTGGCGTCGCAGATACGCAGTATTTT
few	TRBV9	TRBJ1-2	-	CASSVGGHLWHTF	TGTGCCAGCAGCGTAGGGGGACACCTCTGGCACACCTTC
-	TRBV18	TRBJ1-2	-	CASSPTEDGYTF	TGTGCCAGCTCACCTACGGAGGATGGCTACACCTTC
-	TRBV6-1	TRBJ1-2	-	CASRGTDASSGYTF	TGTGCCAGCAGAGGCACGGATGCTTCGAGTGGCTACACCTTC
-	TRBV7-2	TRBJ2-5	-	CASSLDLGIQETQYF	TGTGCCAGCAGCTTAGATCTGGGGATCCAAGAGACCCAGTACTTC
few	TRBV6-5	TRBJ2-7	-	CASGGLIRSYEQYF	TGTGCCAGCGGCGGGCTTATCCGCTCCTACGAGCAGTACTTC
-	TRBV4-2	TRBJ1-5	-	CASSQAAGMGNQPQHF	TGTGCCAGCAGCCAAGCGGCGGGGATGGGCAATCAGCCCCAGCATTTT